These 28 T cell receptor beta chains originate from one sample sequenced in a study of tumor-infiltrating lymphocytes in primary liver carcinoma. Constant-region priming of approximately 500 ng total RNA yielded TCR beta cDNA. Construction of TCR beta libraries relied on three successive nested multiplex PCR rounds employing slightly modified ARM-PCR. Rounds one and two of PCR, each of approximately 11 cycles, were primed with TRBV1-TRBV30 forward primers and a C-beta reverse primer. TCRdb re-called the multiplex PCR reads through MiXCR, storing one row per CDR3 protein. The sample lists roughly 45,000 distinct CDR3 sequences, less than 75% seen once, with just under 30% in the top ten. The source material, roughly 20-31 mg of unsorted bulk tissue, was used to co-extract RNA and DNA. Sequenced material: liver tumor tissue from sampling region 5. This sample's subset: tumor region T5, tumor centre. The receptors were sampled from a man aged 35-49 years with primary liver carcinoma and hepatitis B virus infection.

CDR3 residues: CASSQESESQPQHF. CDR3 DNA sequence: TGCGCCAGCAGCCAAGAGTCGGAGAGTCAGCCCCAGCATTTT. The V gene is TRBV4-1, the J gene TRBJ1-5, with D hard to call. From germline, CDR1 is MGHRA and CDR2 YSYEKL. The CDR3 loop spans 14 amino acids. V was cut by 0 bases and J by 6 bases, with 9 bases left in between.

The rearrangement uses TRBV11-3 and TRBJ2-1; TRBD2 agrees at 9 bases. The CDR3 length is 19 residues. Germline CDR1 SGHNT, CDR2 YENEEA. V was clipped by 11 bases and J by 3 bases; unmatched bases: 23. The CDR3 protein is CACILDLYAGGPVYNEQFF. In nucleotides, the CDR3 is TGTGCCTGCATCTTAGATCTCTATGCGGGAGGGCCGGTCTACAATGAGCAGTTCTTC.

Notes on this clonotype: A clone one base away is much larger, so this may be a read error. The chain is built from TRBV7-8 and TRBJ2-2, with 7 bases identical to TRBD1. With V trimmed by 5 bases and J by 8 bases, 14 bases remained unmatched. The CDR3 consists of 16 residues. Germline CDR1 reads SGHVS; CDR2 reads FQNEAQ. DNA of the CDR3: TGTGCCAGCAGCCTGGCCCGCGACAGGGATTTTGGGGAGCTGTTTTTT. It is translated as CASSLARDRDFGELFF.

This clonotype was seen many times. V is TRBV6-2 or TRBV6-3 and J is TRBJ2-7; possibly TRBD2 for D (5 bases). Trimming shortened V by 6 bases and J by 7 bases, and 10 bases separated the two germline ends. Per the germline V gene, CDR1 is MNHEY and CDR2 is SVGEGT. This CDR3 region has 11 residues. CDR3 DNA: TGTGCCAGCAGCCCTAGAGGGGAGCAGTACTTC. Amino acid sequence: CASSPRGEQYF.

As concerns this clonotype: Its ends do not fully match the called genes, so a read error is possible. The CDR3 protein is CASSYSDGPYEQYF. DNA of the CDR3: TGTGCTAGCAGTTATTCGGACGGTCCCTACGAGCAGTACTTC. This chain joins TRBV6-5 and TRBJ2-7; no firm D call. Germline values: CDR1 MNHEY, CDR2 SVGAGI. The CDR3 has 14 residues.

This clonotype was counted only a few times. An end of the junction does not agree with germline; a read error may underlie this. The rearrangement uses TRBV12-3 or TRBV12-4 and TRBJ2-7; tentative D call: TRBD2 (6 bases). The CDR3 is 13 amino acids. The DNA of the CDR3 is TGTGCCAGCAGGCCCACGGGGGAGCAGGAGCTGTACTTC. This codes for CASRPTGEQELYF.

As regards this clonotype: The CDR3 ends on some other residue instead of the conserved phenylalanine or tryptophan, so this is likely a read error. The J gene is TRBJ1-6, the V gene TRBV6-5; D gene ambiguous. Germline assignment: CDR1 MNHEY and CDR2 SVGAGI. The CDR3 runs 14 residues. Trimming took off 2 bases at V and 6 bases at J, with 8 bases between the two ends. The CDR3 loop is CASSYSGANSPLHL. The CDR3 region has the DNA TGTGCCAGCAGTTACAGTGGAGCTAATTCACCCCTCCACCTT.

This clonotype was counted only a few times. At one end the junction does not follow the germline gene, possibly because of a read error. V is TRBV29-1 and J is TRBJ1-4; TRBD1 agrees at 7 bases. The CDR3 is 15 amino acids. Germline V CDR1 and CDR2: SQVTM, ANQGSEA. CDR3 residues: CNVEALGQRDEKLFF. The CDR3, as DNA: TGCAACGTTGAAGCCCTGGGACAGCGTGATGAAAAACTGTTTTTT.

On this clonotype: Here the CDR3 omits its conserved ending phenylalanine or tryptophan, so a read error is the likely source. The chain combines TRBV4-2 with TRBJ2-7; 10 bases agree with TRBD2. Germline CDR1 and CDR2: LGHNA and YNFKEQ. This CDR3 is 16 amino acids long. The CDR3 DNA reads TGTGCCAGCAGCCAAGTCTCTAGCGGGAGCTCCCACGAGCAGTACTCC. This codes for CASSQVSSGSSHEQYS.

This clonotype was seen at least ten times. The V call is TRBV28, the J call TRBJ2-7, with TRBD1 as a possible D gene (8 bases). Germline V gene lookup returns CDR1 MDHEN and CDR2 SYDVKM. V lost 5 bases to trimming and J lost 6 bases, with 20 bases between them. The CDR3 is 15 amino acids. Written as DNA, the CDR3 is TGTGCCAGCAGTCGGGGGGACAGGATAACCGTCGAGCAGTACTTC. It is translated as CASSRGDRITVEQYF.

The chain links TRBV29-1 to TRBJ1-2, with D unresolved. This CDR3 has 14 amino acids. Germline V gene lookup returns CDR1 SQVTM and CDR2 ANQGSEA. The germline V and J ends were trimmed by 0 bases and 7 bases, with 15 bases remaining between them. The CDR3: CSVEDVGSHCGYTF. In DNA form, the CDR3 reads TGCAGCGTTGAAGACGTGGGGAGCCACTGTGGCTACACCTTC.

Remarks on this clonotype: Compared with germline, one end of the junction differs, possibly owing to a read error. The rearrangement links TRBV7-9 to TRBJ2-7, with D possibly being TRBD2 (6 bases). The CDR3 extends over 16 amino acids. The germline V gene has CDR1 SEHNR and CDR2 FQNEAQ (reference sequence). CDR3 residues: CANSLAAGQALREQYF. The CDR3 bases are TGTGCCAACAGCTTAGCGGCGGGCCAGGCCTTACGCGAGCAGTACTTC.

Concerning this clonotype itself: The missing conserved phenylalanine or tryptophan at the end of this CDR3 makes a read error likely. The genes are TRBV20-1 and TRBJ1-5; no definite D call. This CDR3 has 15 residues. Looked up from germline, CDR1 is DFQATT and CDR2 is SNEGSKA (reference sequence). Trimming removed 3 bases from V and 7 bases from J, with 19 bases in between. In DNA, the CDR3 is TGCAGTGCTAGGGCCAGAGAGGAGTTAATCCAGCCCCAGCATTAT. Translating it yields CSARAREELIQPQHY.

A remark on this clonotype: This CDR3 fails to terminate in the conserved phenylalanine or tryptophan, so it likely reflects a read error. The limits of the CDR3 on the DNA are not certain, so only TCRdb's listed CDR3 is given. The chain joins TRBV6-5 to TRBJ2-6; TRBD1 was called by the table and not checked on the DNA. Germline V gene lookup returns CDR1 MNHEY and CDR2 SVGAGI. The CDR3 numbers 18 amino acids, ends counted. The CDR3 reads CASNLWTGMKAGANVLNS.

This clonotype has a single count. The conserved closing phenylalanine or tryptophan is absent in this CDR3, likely reflecting a read error. The chain links TRBV29-1 to TRBJ2-7; the D is unclear. Trimming cost V 7 bases and J 2 bases, with 18 bases left between them. The CDR3 is 14 residues long. The germline gives CDR1 SQVTM, CDR2 ANQGSEA. The CDR3, as DNA: TGCAGCGCCTGGTCCTCAGGCAGCCCCTACGAGCAGTACCTC. Residues: CSAWSSGSPYEQYL.

On this clonotype: One end of the junction is discordant with germline, which a read error may explain. The rearrangement joins TRBV11-2 to TRBJ2-7; D not certain. The CDR3 length is 14 residues. The germline V gene encodes CDR1 SGHAT and CDR2 FQNNGV. The CDR3 loop reads CASSLTDTAYVQCF. The CDR3 region has the DNA TGTGCCAGCAGCTTAACCGACACTGCCTACGTGCAGTGCTTC.

This rearrangement joins TRBV11-1 to TRBJ2-5, with D possibly matching TRBD2 (5 bases). V was clipped by 6 bases and J by 6 bases, with 14 bases between them. The CDR3 loop spans 13 amino acids. Germline CDR1 reads SGHAT; CDR2 reads FQDESV (reference sequence). The CDR3 reads CASSCTRGKTQYF. In DNA, the CDR3 is TGTGCCAGCAGTTGTACTAGAGGCAAGACCCAGTACTTC. Looking up the rest from reference TRBV11-1 and TRBJ2-5 gives the full variable domain: EAEVAQSPRYKITEKSQAVAFWCDPISGHATLYWYRQILGQGPELLVQFQDESVVDDSQLPKDRFSAERLKGVDSTLKIQPAELGDSAMYLCASSCTRGKTQYFGPGTRLLVL.

This chain joins TRBV2 and TRBJ2-1; D gene unclear. Germline V gene data show CDR1 as SNHLY and CDR2 as FYNNEI. There are 16 residues in the CDR3. V was clipped by 0 bases and J by 9 bases, with 18 bases between them. The CDR3 spells CASSEACVTVVSEQFF. CDR3 coding DNA: TGTGCCAGCAGTGAAGCGTGTGTGACGGTGGTTAGTGAGCAGTTCTTC. The entire variable domain, with the rest obtained from reference TRBV2 and TRBJ2-1, is as follows: EPEVTQTPSHQVTQMGQEVILRCVPISNHLYFYWYRQILGQKVEFLVSFYNNEISEKSEIFDDQFSVERPDGSNFTLKIRSTKLEDSAMYFCASSEACVTVVSEQFFGPGTRLTVL.

This clonotype was seen ten or more times. The rearrangement links TRBV29-1 to TRBJ1-1, with TRBD1 matching over 12 bases. The CDR3 covers 15 residues. Per the germline V gene, CDR1 is SQVTM and CDR2 is ANQGSEA. V lost 5 bases, J lost 4 bases, and 8 bases stayed unmatched. The CDR3 sequence is CSVIGTGGAVTEAFF. The CDR3, as DNA: TGCAGCGTTATCGGGACAGGGGGCGCCGTCACTGAAGCTTTCTTT.

This clonotype was recorded at least ten times. The V and J genes are TRBV6-7 and TRBJ2-5; 14 nucleotides align to TRBD2. TRBV6-7 is an ORF for which the function is uncertain. V gave up 6 bases and J gave up 4 bases; unmatched junction bases: 4. The CDR3 loop spans 15 amino acids. This CDR3 is CASRSGLAGGETQYF. The CDR3 DNA is TGTGCCAGCAGAAGCGGACTAGCGGGAGGAGAGACCCAGTACTTC.

About this clonotype itself: An end of the junction differs from the germline gene, which may be a read error. The V gene is TRBV29-1, the J gene TRBJ2-3; 9 nucleotides line up with TRBD1. The germline gives CDR1 SQVTM, CDR2 ANQGSEA. This CDR3 has 14 amino acids. The chain's CDR3 is CSVEERQGEDTQYF. The CDR3 DNA follows: TGCAGCGTAGAAGAGCGACAGGGGGAAGATACGCAGTATTTT.

Turning to this clonotype: A much larger clone differs from this one at a single base, so this may be a read error. The chain links TRBV7-9 to TRBJ1-2; D remains ambiguous. Germline loops: CDR1 SEHNR, CDR2 FQNEAQ (reference sequence). This CDR3 contains 13 residues. The CDR3 bases are TGTGCCAGCAGCTTAGTGAGTCTCTATGGCCACACCTTC. Encoded protein: CASSLVSLYGHTF.

Notes on this clonotype: One end of the junction does not line up with germline, which may come from a read error. The V gene is TRBV12-3 or TRBV12-4, the J gene TRBJ2-7, with D tentatively TRBD2 (7 bases). The CDR3 contains 16 residues. The CDR3: CASEPGLADSYYEQYF. The CDR3 DNA reads as TGCGCCAGCGAACCGGGTCTAGCGGACAGCTACTACGAGCAGTACTTC.

Turning to this clonotype: The conserved final phenylalanine or tryptophan is absent from the CDR3, which likely points to a read error. The DNA is omitted, as the CDR3 cannot be located on it reliably, and the CDR3 follows TCRdb's listing. The rearrangement links TRBV6-1 to TRBJ2-6. Germline V gives CDR1 MNHNS, CDR2 SASEGT. The CDR3 is 15 amino acids long, termini counted. The CDR3 is CASSGVGSGANVLTL.

For this clonotype: At one end, the junction sequence differs from germline, possibly due to a read error. The chain uses TRBV12-3 or TRBV12-4 and TRBJ1-5; D call uncertain. This CDR3 is 12 amino acids long. The CDR3 sequence: CASTFGNQPHHF. CDR3 coding DNA: TGTGCCAGCACTTTTGGGAATCAGCCCCATCATTTT.

CDR3 nucleotide sequence: TGTGCCAGCAGTACCACCGGGGCAGAGGCCTTACGGGCCCTCCACTTT. The encoded protein is CASSTTGAEALRALHF. The rearrangement uses TRBV28 and TRBJ1-6; possibly TRBD1 for D (5 bases). Per germline, CDR1 MDHEN and CDR2 SYDVKM. This CDR3 spans 16 amino acids. Trimming took off 5 bases at V and 14 bases at J, with 25 bases between the two ends.

Notes on this clonotype: This is likely a read error, given that the CDR3 carries no conserved phenylalanine or tryptophan at its end. The chain has TRBV6-5 and TRBJ2-5; D remains ambiguous. Germline loops: CDR1 MNHEY, CDR2 SVGAGI. The CDR3 has 14 amino acids. V lost 3 bases, J lost 4 bases, and 12 bases lay in between. For the CDR3, the DNA is TGTGCCAGCAGTTATGGCGCGGCACGAGAGACCCAGTACTCC. It yields the protein CASSYGAARETQYS.

In this sample, this clonotype turned up once. The germline gene is not matched at one end of the junction; a read error may be the cause. The V and J genes are TRBV11-2 and TRBJ2-2; TRBD2 matches 12 bases. Germline V gives CDR1 SGHAT, CDR2 FQNNGV. CDR3 size: 17 residues. CDR3 DNA sequence: TGCGCCAGCAGCTTACTAGCGGGAGGATCTGGCACCGGGGAGCTGTTTTTT. It yields the protein CASSLLAGGSGTGELFF.